This T cell receptor beta chain was observed in a study of T cells after posttransplantation cyclophosphamide. The CDR3 loop spans 14 amino acids. V dropped 5 bases and J dropped 5; count of bases not matched to a gene: 9. Germline V gene lookup returns CDR1 LNHDA and CDR2 SQIVND (reference sequence). TCRdb's copy holds only in-frame clones and misses some; the assay was immunoSEQ multiplex PCR. This sample has some 50,000 clones, each found more than once. Whole-study findings and limits: After PTCy, TRB diversity resembled that of CNI/methotrexate controls.

Many counts were recorded for this clone. Its target is unknown. Source material: PBMCs. The clonotype originates from a man between 40 and 49 years old in good health, CMV-negative, and a related stem cell transplant donor. The chain joins TRBV19 to TRBJ2-7; 7 bases are a match to TRBD1. CDR3 in DNA: TGTGCCAGTAGTCCCTCCCCAGACAGGGACGAGCAGTACTTC. Translation: CASSPSPDRDEQYF. The full variable domain, with the rest looked up from reference TRBV19 and TRBJ2-7, is DGGITQSPKYLFRKEGQNVTLSCEQNLNHDAMYWYRQDPGQGLRLIYYSQIVNDFQKGDIAEGYSVSREKKESFPLTVTSAQKNPTAFYLCASSPSPDRDEQYFGPGTRLTVT.